This T cell receptor (beta chain) was identified during a study of T-cell reconstitution after alpha-beta-depleted transplantation in children. The TCRbeta library incorporated unique molecular identifiers. TCRdb ran MiXCR on the PCR reads and lists one entry per CDR3 protein. Of over 550,000 distinct CDR3 sequences in the sample, 10% to 13% were seen once. From germline, CDR1 is MGHDK and CDR2 SYGVNS. The CDR3 runs 14 residues. The V end was cut by 5 bases, the J end by 5 bases, with 14 bases between. This rearrangement joins TRBV25-1 to TRBJ2-3; no reliable D call. The specimen was PBMCs from the stem cell graft donor, collected from the stem cell graft. This clonotype originated in a human donor who donated a stem cell graft to a child with acute myeloid leukemia. For the CDR3, the DNA is TGTGCCAGCAGTATCCGGACCAAAGGAGATACGCAGTATTTT. It is translated as CASSIRTKGDTQYF.